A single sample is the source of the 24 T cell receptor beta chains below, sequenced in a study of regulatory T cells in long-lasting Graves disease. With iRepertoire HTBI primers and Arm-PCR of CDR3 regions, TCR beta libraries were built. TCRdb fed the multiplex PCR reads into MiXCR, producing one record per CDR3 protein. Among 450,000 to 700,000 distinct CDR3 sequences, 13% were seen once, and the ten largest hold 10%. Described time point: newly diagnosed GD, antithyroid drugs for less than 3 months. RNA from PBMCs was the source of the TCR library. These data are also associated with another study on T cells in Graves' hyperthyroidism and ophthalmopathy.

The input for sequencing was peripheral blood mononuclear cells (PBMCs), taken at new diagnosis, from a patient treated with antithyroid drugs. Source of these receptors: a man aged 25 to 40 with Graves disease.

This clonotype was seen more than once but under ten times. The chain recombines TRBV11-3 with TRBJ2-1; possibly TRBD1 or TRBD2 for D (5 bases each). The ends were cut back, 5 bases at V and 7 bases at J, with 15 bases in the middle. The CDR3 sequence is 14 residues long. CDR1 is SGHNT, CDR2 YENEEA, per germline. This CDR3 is CASSPSRGSNEQFF. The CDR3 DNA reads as TGTGCCAGCAGCCCCTCGAGGGGTTCAAATGAGCAGTTCTTC.

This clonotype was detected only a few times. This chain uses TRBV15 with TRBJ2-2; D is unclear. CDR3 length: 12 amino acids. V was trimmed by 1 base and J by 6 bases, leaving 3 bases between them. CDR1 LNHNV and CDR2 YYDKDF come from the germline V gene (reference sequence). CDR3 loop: CATSRVSGELFF. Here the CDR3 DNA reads TGTGCCACCAGCAGAGTTTCCGGGGAGCTGTTTTTT.

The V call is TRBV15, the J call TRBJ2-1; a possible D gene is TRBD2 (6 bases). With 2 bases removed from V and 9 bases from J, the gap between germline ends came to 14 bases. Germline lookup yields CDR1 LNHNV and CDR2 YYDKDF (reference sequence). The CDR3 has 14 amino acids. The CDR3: CATSRSLGDFEQFF. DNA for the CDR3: TGTGCCACCAGCAGATCCCTAGGGGACTTTGAGCAGTTCTTC.

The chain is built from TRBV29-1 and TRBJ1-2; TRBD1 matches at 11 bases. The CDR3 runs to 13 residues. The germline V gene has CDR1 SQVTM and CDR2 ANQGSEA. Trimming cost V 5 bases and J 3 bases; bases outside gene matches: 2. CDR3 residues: CSVRTGGDYGYTF. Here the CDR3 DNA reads TGCAGCGTTCGGACAGGGGGCGACTATGGCTACACCTTC. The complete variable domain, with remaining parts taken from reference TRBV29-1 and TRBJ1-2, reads SAVISQKPSRDICQRGTSLTIQCQVDSQVTMMFWYRQQPGQSLTLIATANQGSEATYESGFVIDKFPISRPNLTFSTLTVSNMSPEDSSIYLCSVRTGGDYGYTFGSGTRLTVV.

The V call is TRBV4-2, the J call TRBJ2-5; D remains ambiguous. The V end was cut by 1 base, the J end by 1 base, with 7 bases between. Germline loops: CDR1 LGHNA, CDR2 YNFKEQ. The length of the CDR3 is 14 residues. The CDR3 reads CASSQGTAQETQYF. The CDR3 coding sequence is TGTGCCAGCAGCCAAGGGACGGCCCAAGAGACCCAGTACTTC.

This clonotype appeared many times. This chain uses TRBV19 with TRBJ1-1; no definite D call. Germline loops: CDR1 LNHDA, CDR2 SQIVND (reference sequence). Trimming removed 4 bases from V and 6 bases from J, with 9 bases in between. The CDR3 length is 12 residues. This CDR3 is CASSTSWAEAFF. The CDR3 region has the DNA TGTGCCAGTAGTACCTCTTGGGCTGAAGCTTTCTTT. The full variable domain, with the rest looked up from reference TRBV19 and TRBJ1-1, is DGGITQSPKYLFRKEGQNVTLSCEQNLNHDAMYWYRQDPGQGLRLIYYSQIVNDFQKGDIAEGYSVSREKKESFPLTVTSAQKNPTAFYLCASSTSWAEAFFGQGTRLTVV.

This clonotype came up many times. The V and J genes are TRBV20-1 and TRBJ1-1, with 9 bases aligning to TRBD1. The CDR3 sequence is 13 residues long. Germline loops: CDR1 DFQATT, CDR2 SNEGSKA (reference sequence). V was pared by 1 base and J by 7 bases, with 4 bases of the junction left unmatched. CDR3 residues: CSARGDRDNEAFF. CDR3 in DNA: TGCAGTGCTAGAGGGGACAGGGACAATGAAGCTTTCTTT.

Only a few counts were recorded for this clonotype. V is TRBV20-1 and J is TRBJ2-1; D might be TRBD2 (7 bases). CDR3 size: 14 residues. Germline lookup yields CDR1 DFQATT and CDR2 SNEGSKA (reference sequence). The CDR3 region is CSRPGGTSDNEQFF. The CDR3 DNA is TGCAGCCGCCCGGGGGGCACTAGCGACAATGAGCAGTTCTTC.

CDR3: CARDRSETQYF. The CDR3 DNA reads as TGTGCCAGAGACAGATCTGAGACCCAGTACTTC. V gene TRBV19 combines with J gene TRBJ2-1, with D possibly matching TRBD1 (5 bases). The J call is in doubt because the DNA end fits TRBJ2-5 better. Germline CDR1 LNHDA, CDR2 SQIVND (reference sequence). The CDR3 covers 11 residues.

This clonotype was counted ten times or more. CDR3 bases: TGTGCCAGCACTCGTCGGGGGCAAAGTCGGAGCGGGACAGATACGCAGTATTTT. Amino acid sequence: CASTRRGQSRSGTDTQYF. The rearrangement joins TRBV27 to TRBJ2-3, with D perhaps TRBD1 or TRBD2 (6 bases each). This CDR3 is 18 amino acids long. The V end was cut by 7 bases, the J end by 3 bases, with 26 bases between. CDR1 MNHEY and CDR2 SMNVEV come from the germline V gene (reference sequence).

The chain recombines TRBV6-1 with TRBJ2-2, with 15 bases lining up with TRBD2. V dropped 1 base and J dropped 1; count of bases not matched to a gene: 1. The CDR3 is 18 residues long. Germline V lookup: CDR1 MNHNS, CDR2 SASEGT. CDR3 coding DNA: TGTGCCAGCAGTGAAGGGGGACTAGCGGGAGGGAACACCGGGGAGCTGTTTTTT. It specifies CASSEGGLAGGNTGELFF.

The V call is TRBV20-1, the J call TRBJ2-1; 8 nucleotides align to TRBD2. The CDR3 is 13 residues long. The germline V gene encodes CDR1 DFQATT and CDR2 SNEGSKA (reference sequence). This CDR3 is CSVAGPLYNEQFF. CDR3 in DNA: TGCAGCGTAGCGGGACCCCTCTACAATGAGCAGTTCTTC.

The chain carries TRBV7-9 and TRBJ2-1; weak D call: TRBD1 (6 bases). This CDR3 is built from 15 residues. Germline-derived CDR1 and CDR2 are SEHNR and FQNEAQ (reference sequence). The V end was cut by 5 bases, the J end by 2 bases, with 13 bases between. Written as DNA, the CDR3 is TGTGCCAGCAGCGTAAACAGGGTTACCTACAATGAGCAGTTCTTC. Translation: CASSVNRVTYNEQFF.

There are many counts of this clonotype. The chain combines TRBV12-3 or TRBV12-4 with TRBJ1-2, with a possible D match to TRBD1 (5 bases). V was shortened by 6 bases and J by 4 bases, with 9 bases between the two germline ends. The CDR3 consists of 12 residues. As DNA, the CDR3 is TGTGCCAGCAGCCAGGGTCTCTATGGCTACACCTTC. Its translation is CASSQGLYGYTF.

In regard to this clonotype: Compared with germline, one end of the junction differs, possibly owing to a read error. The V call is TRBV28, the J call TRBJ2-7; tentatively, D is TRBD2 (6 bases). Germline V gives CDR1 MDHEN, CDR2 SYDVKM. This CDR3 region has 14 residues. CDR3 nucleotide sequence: TGTGCCAGCAATTTAGGTGGGGGGAGGTACGAGCAGTACTTC. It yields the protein CASNLGGGRYEQYF.

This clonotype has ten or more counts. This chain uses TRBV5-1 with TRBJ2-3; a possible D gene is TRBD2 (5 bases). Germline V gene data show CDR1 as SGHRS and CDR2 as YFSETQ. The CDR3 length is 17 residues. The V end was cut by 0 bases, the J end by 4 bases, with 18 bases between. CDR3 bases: TGCGCCAGCAGCTTGGAAGGTCGGGGAACCAAAGCAGATACGCAGTATTTT. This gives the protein CASSLEGRGTKADTQYF.

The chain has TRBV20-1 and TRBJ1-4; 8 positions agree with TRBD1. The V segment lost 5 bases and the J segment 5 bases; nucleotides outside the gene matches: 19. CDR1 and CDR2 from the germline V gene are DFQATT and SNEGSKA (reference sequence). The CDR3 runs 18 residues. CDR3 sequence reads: CSAVDEDREVTENEKLFF. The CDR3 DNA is TGCAGTGCTGTAGATGAGGACAGGGAAGTAACGGAGAATGAAAAACTGTTTTTT.

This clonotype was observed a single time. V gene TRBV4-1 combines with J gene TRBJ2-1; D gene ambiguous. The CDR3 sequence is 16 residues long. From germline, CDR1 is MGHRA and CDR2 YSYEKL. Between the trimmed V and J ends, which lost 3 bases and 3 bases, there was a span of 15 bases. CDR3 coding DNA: TGCGCCAGCAGCCATTACGTGACCGAAATCTACAATGAGCAGTTCTTC. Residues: CASSHYVTEIYNEQFF.

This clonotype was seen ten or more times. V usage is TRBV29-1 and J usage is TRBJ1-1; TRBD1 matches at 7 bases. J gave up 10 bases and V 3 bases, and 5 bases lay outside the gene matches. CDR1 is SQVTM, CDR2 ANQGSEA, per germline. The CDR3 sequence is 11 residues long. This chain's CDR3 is CSVDQGVGAFF. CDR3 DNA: TGCAGCGTTGACCAGGGGGTTGGAGCTTTCTTT. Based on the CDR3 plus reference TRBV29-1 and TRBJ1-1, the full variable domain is SAVISQKPSRDICQRGTSLTIQCQVDSQVTMMFWYRQQPGQSLTLIATANQGSEATYESGFVIDKFPISRPNLTFSTLTVSNMSPEDSSIYLCSVDQGVGAFFGQGTRLTVV.

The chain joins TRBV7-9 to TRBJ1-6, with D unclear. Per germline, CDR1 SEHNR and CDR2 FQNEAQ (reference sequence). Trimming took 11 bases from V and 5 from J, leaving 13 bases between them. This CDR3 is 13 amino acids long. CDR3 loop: CAGGRNHNSPLHF. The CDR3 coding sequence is TGTGCCGGCGGTCGGAACCATAATTCACCCCTCCACTTT.

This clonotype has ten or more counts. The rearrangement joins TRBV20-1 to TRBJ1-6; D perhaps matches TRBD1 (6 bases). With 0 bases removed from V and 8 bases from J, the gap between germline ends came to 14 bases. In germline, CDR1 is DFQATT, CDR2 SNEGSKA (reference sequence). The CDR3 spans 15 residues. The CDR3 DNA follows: TGCAGTGCTAGAGATTCAGGGGCCCTGGATTCACCCCTCCACTTT. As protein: CSARDSGALDSPLHF.

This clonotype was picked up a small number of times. The CDR3 DNA is TGTGCCAGCACGAGAGGACAGGGGGCGCGTCCAGAGACCCAGTACTTC. This translates into CASTRGQGARPETQYF. The chain is built from TRBV7-4 and TRBJ2-5; 11 bases map to TRBD1. V was pared by 7 bases and J by 4 bases, with 11 bases of the junction left unmatched. The germline gives CDR1 SGHVT, CDR2 SQSDAQ. CDR3 length: 16 amino acids.

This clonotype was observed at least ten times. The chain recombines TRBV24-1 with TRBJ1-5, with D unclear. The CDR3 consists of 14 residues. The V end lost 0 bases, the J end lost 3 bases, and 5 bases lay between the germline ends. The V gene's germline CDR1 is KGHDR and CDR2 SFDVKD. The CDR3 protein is CATSDLYTNQPQHF. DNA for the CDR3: TGTGCCACCAGTGATTTGTACACCAATCAGCCCCAGCATTTT.

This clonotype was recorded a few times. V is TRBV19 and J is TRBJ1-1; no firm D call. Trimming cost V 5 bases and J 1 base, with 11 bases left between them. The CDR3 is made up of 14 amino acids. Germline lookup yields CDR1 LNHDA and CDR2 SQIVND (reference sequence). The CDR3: CASSSWVENTEAFF. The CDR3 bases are TGTGCCAGTAGTTCGTGGGTGGAGAACACTGAAGCTTTCTTT.